The 25 T cell receptor beta chains given below trace back to one sample, sequenced in a study of blood T cell repertoires in COVID-19. Profiled with immunoSEQ multiplex PCR; TCRdb holds only in-frame clones, not every one. This sample has more than 200,000 clones; under 90% occur once, and the top ten carry under 2%. Source material: PBMCs or T cells enriched from blood (not recorded which). Receptors were obtained from a man aged 35 to 55 who had recovered from COVID-19.

V gene TRBV4-2 combines with J gene TRBJ2-7, with TRBD1 identical over 9 bases. Germline-derived CDR1 and CDR2 are LGHNA and YNFKEQ. This CDR3 is built from 13 residues. The junction had 1 base not matched to a gene; V was cut back by 0 bases and J by 7 bases. The chain's CDR3 is CASSQEGTGEQYF. In nucleotides, the CDR3 is TGTGCCAGCAGCCAAGAAGGGACAGGGGAGCAGTACTTC.

This sequence joins TRBV18 and TRBJ1-2; 7 bases align to TRBD1. CDR1 is KGHSH, CDR2 LQKENI, per germline. V shed 5 bases and J 5 bases; nucleotides not matched to a gene: 11. The CDR3 totals 15 residues. The CDR3 region has the DNA TGTGCCAGCTCATCGACAGGGCGGATCGGGTATGGCTACACCTTC. Translation: CASSSTGRIGYGYTF.

The chain couples TRBV7-9 to TRBJ1-6; D ambiguous. Germline assignment: CDR1 SEHNR and CDR2 FQNEAQ (reference sequence). With 4 bases removed from V and 7 bases from J, the gap between germline ends came to 8 bases. There are 13 residues in the CDR3. CDR3 sequence: CASSSAGNSPLHF. The CDR3 nucleotides are TGTGCCAGCAGCTCAGCCGGGAATTCACCCCTCCACTTT.

The chain employs TRBV29-1 and TRBJ2-1, with 11 positions matching TRBD2. The germline gives CDR1 SQVTM, CDR2 ANQGSEA. V lost 1 base and J lost 2; bases outside the gene matches: 19. The CDR3 is made up of 21 amino acids. For the CDR3, the DNA is TGCAGCGTTGAAGTAGCCCGACTTAGCGGGAGGGCCGCGGGAGCCTACAATGAGCAGTTCTTC. Translation gives CSVEVARLSGRAAGAYNEQFF.

This clone was recorded once. The rearrangement links TRBV19 to TRBJ2-1; TRBD2 matches 8 bases. The V segment lost 7 bases and the J segment 0 bases; nucleotides outside the gene matches: 5. From germline, CDR1 is LNHDA and CDR2 SQIVND (reference sequence). This CDR3 comprises 15 residues. The CDR3 DNA follows: TGTGCCAGTAAGGCGGGGGGCCACTCCTACAATGAGCAGTTCTTC. It translates to CASKAGGHSYNEQFF.

This chain uses TRBV27 with TRBJ1-3; D is possibly TRBD1 (5 bases). Germline values: CDR1 MNHEY, CDR2 SMNVEV (reference sequence). V dropped 3 bases and J dropped 3 bases, with 15 bases sitting between them. The CDR3 consists of 16 residues. CDR3 DNA sequence: TGTGCCAGCAGTTTGGGGAGGGGAGGCTTTGGAAACACCATATATTTT. This gives the protein CASSLGRGGFGNTIYF.

The chain joins TRBV11-2 to TRBJ1-6; 7 bases align to TRBD1. CDR1 and CDR2 (germline): SGHAT, FQNNGV. Germline trimming cut 4 bases from V and 9 bases from J; bases unmatched to any gene: 9. The CDR3 has 15 residues. CDR3 loop: CASSSPKGAISPLHF. The CDR3 nucleotides read TGTGCCAGCAGCTCACCGAAGGGGGCGATTTCACCCCTCCACTTT.

The genes are TRBV7-9 and TRBJ2-2; TRBD1 might be the D (5 bases). With 10 bases removed from V and 6 bases from J, the gap between germline ends came to 18 bases. CDR3 size: 14 residues. Per the germline V gene, CDR1 is SEHNR and CDR2 is FQNEAQ (reference sequence). CDR3 sequence: CATPGQSVAGELFF. DNA of the CDR3: TGTGCCACCCCTGGACAATCTGTTGCCGGGGAGCTGTTTTTT.

The V and J genes are TRBV28 and TRBJ1-3, with D maybe TRBD1 (5 bases). Germline loops: CDR1 MDHEN, CDR2 SYDVKM. The CDR3 consists of 15 residues. V lost 5 bases and J 8 bases, leaving 19 bases between the germline ends. In nucleotides, the CDR3 is TGTGCCAGCAGTCTCCCGGGGGACCTCGCCTACACCATATATTTT. It is translated as CASSLPGDLAYTIYF.

V usage is TRBV4-1 and J usage is TRBJ1-2; D not resolved. In germline, CDR1 is MGHRA, CDR2 YSYEKL. The CDR3 has 13 amino acids. The germline V and J ends were trimmed by 4 bases and 8 bases, with 14 bases remaining between them. CDR3 in amino acids: CASSPSSESGYTF. In DNA form, the CDR3 reads TGCGCCAGCAGCCCCTCGAGTGAGAGCGGCTACACCTTC.

Concerning this clone: One junction end disagrees with the germline gene, perhaps due to a read error. This chain uses TRBV3-1 (or the pseudogene TRBV3-2) with TRBJ2-5, with a weak D call TRBD1 (7 bases). The CDR3 consists of 16 residues. Per germline, CDR1 LGHDT and CDR2 YNNKEL (reference sequence). DNA for the CDR3: TGTGCCGGCAGCCAAGAAGGTCAGGGGGGATGGGAGACCCAGTACTTC. Translation: CAGSQEGQGGWETQYF.

V and J are TRBV6-5 and TRBJ2-7, with TRBD1 matching 10 bases. Looked up from germline, CDR1 is MNHEY and CDR2 is SVGAGI. CDR3 length equals 13 residues. Losses at the gene ends were 9 bases for V and 7 bases for J; bases not matched to a gene: 9. DNA for the CDR3: TGTGCCAGTACGGGACAGGGGTTTGGTGAGCAGTACTTC. The encoded protein is CASTGQGFGEQYF.

The chain recombines TRBV11-2 with TRBJ1-4; TRBD1 matches at 7 bases. Germline V gene sequence: CDR1 SGHAT, CDR2 FQNNGV. V shed 2 bases, J shed 4 bases, and the junction held 1 base outside the gene matches. This CDR3 spans 14 amino acids. The CDR3 coding sequence is TGTGCCAGCAGCTTAAGACAGGGTAATGAAAAACTGTTTTTT. It translates to CASSLRQGNEKLFF. The complete variable domain, with remaining parts taken from reference TRBV11-2 and TRBJ1-4, reads EAGVAQSPRYKIIEKRQSVAFWCNPISGHATLYWYQQILGQGPKLLIQFQNNGVVDDSQLPKDRFSAERLKGVDSTLKIQPAKLEDSAVYLCASSLRQGNEKLFFGSGTQLSVL.

The chain uses TRBV27 and TRBJ1-6; no reliable D call. Looked up from germline, CDR1 is MNHEY and CDR2 is SMNVEV (reference sequence). There are 14 residues in the CDR3. Trimming stripped 3 bases from V and 4 bases from J, with 7 bases between. CDR3 residues: CASSFGIYNSPLHF. In nucleotides, the CDR3 is TGTGCCAGCAGTTTCGGGATTTATAATTCACCCCTCCACTTT.

V usage is TRBV10-3 and J usage is TRBJ1-6; D is unresolved. The length of the CDR3 is 14 residues. Trimming stripped 3 bases from V and 7 bases from J, with 10 bases between. Germline V gene sequence: CDR1 ENHRY, CDR2 SYGVKD. CDR3: CAISESQTNSPLHF. The CDR3 region has the DNA TGTGCCATCAGTGAAAGTCAGACAAATTCACCCCTCCACTTT.

The chain carries TRBV5-1 and TRBJ2-7; TRBD2 matches 11 bases. Germline trimming cut 4 bases from V and 5 bases from J; bases unmatched to any gene: 5. CDR1 is SGHRS and CDR2 is YFSETQ in the germline V gene. The CDR3 is 14 residues long. CDR3 DNA sequence: TGCGCCAGCAGCCTAGCGGGAGGTCTCCACGAGCAGTACTTC. Its translation: CASSLAGGLHEQYF. Variable domain in full (rest from reference TRBV5-1 and TRBJ2-7): KAGVTQTPRYLIKTRGQQVTLSCSPISGHRSVSWYQQTPGQGLQFLFEYFSETQRNKGNFPGRFSGRQFSNSRSEMNVSTLELGDSALYLCASSLAGGLHEQYFGPGTRLTVT.

The chain recombines TRBV7-9 with TRBJ1-4; D unresolved. The germline CDR1 and CDR2 sequences are SEHNR and FQNEAQ (reference sequence). The V gene lost 5 bases and the J gene lost 0 bases, with 7 bases spanning the gap. The CDR3 runs 14 residues. This CDR3 is CASSPSSTNEKLFF. As DNA, the CDR3 is TGTGCCAGCAGCCCTAGCTCAACTAATGAAAAACTGTTTTTT. The full variable domain, its missing parts supplied by reference TRBV7-9 and TRBJ1-4, is DTGVSQNPRHKITKRGQNVTFRCDPISEHNRLYWYRQTLGQGPEFLTYFQNEAQLEKSRLLSDRFSAERPKGSFSTLEIQRTEQGDSAMYLCASSPSSTNEKLFFGSGTQLSVL.

The rearrangement uses TRBV3-1 (or the pseudogene TRBV3-2) and TRBJ2-4, with D uncertain. The CDR3 consists of 13 residues. CDR1 LGHDT and CDR2 YNNKEL come from the germline V gene (reference sequence). The V and J ends lost 2 bases and 8 bases respectively, with 10 bases between them. The CDR3, as DNA: TGTGCCAGCAGCCAATTCGAAGAGGACATTCAGTACTTC. This sequence encodes CASSQFEEDIQYF.

This clone has a handful of counts. The chain combines TRBV10-3 with TRBJ1-1, with TRBD1 matching 7 bases. The CDR3 spans 17 residues. CDR1 and CDR2 (germline): ENHRY, SYGVKD. The junction had 11 bases not matched to a gene; V was cut back by 4 bases and J by 0 bases. The CDR3 sequence: CAISVVPGQIMNTEAFF. CDR3 DNA sequence: TGTGCCATCAGTGTGGTCCCGGGACAGATCATGAACACTGAAGCTTTCTTT.

The chain links TRBV7-8 to TRBJ1-1; 7 positions match TRBD1. The CDR3 has 15 residues. V trimming: 3 bases; J trimming: 5 bases; junction bases outside the gene matches: 9. Germline lookup yields CDR1 SGHVS and CDR2 FQNEAQ. The CDR3 region is CASSFSTGLGTEAFF. CDR3 in DNA: TGTGCCAGCAGCTTTTCGACAGGGCTAGGGACTGAAGCTTTCTTT. The full variable domain, its missing parts supplied by reference TRBV7-8 and TRBJ1-1, is GAGVSQSPRYKVAKRGQDVALRCDPISGHVSLFWYQQALGQGPEFLTYFQNEAQLDKSGLPSDRFFAERPEGSVSTLKIQRTQQEDSAVYLCASSFSTGLGTEAFFGQGTRLTVV.

This rearrangement joins TRBV27 to TRBJ2-1; D possibly corresponds to TRBD2 (6 bases). This CDR3 has 11 residues. Trimming removed 8 bases at V and 4 bases at J, with 6 bases between. Per the germline V gene, CDR1 is MNHEY and CDR2 is SMNVEV (reference sequence). As DNA, the CDR3 is TGTGCCAGCGGAGGGTACAATGAGCAGTTCTTC. Protein: CASGGYNEQFF.

The rearrangement uses TRBV6-4 and TRBJ2-6, with TRBD1 as a possible D gene (5 bases). CDR3 size: 18 residues. Per germline, CDR1 MRHNA and CDR2 SNTAGT. The ends were cut back, 1 base at V and 4 bases at J, with 17 bases in the middle. Here the CDR3 reads CASSDFNVPGSGANVLTF. CDR3 DNA: TGTGCCAGCAGTGACTTTAACGTCCCAGGGTCGGGGGCCAACGTCCTGACTTTC.

In this sample, this clone turned up once. The chain uses TRBV6-8 and TRBJ2-5; tentative D call: TRBD1 (5 bases). The CDR3 runs to 12 residues. Germline V gives CDR1 MNHGY, CDR2 SAAAGT. V was cut by 6 bases and J by 5 bases, with 10 bases left in between. The CDR3 here is CASSRQRETQYF. The CDR3 nucleotides read TGTGCCAGCAGCCGACAGAGGGAGACCCAGTACTTC.

The chain carries TRBV27 and TRBJ2-7; the match to TRBD1 covers 10 bases. The CDR3 contains 13 residues. CDR1 is MNHEY, CDR2 SMNVEV, per germline (reference sequence). V dropped 6 bases and J dropped 3; count of bases not matched to a gene: 2. CDR3 amino acids: CASSRDRGYEQYF. The CDR3, as DNA: TGTGCCAGCAGCCGGGACAGGGGCTACGAGCAGTACTTC.

This chain connects TRBV6-5 to TRBJ1-4; D perhaps matches TRBD1 (6 bases). The CDR3 has 14 amino acids. V lost 2 bases and J lost 3, with 7 bases in between. From germline, CDR1 is MNHEY and CDR2 SVGAGI. CDR3 in DNA: TGTGCCAGCAGTTACGGGGGCCCTAATGAAAAACTGTTTTTT. Protein: CASSYGGPNEKLFF.